Presented here are 31 T cell receptor beta chains from one specimen sequenced in a study of T cell repertoires in cytomegalovirus infection (dated by TCRdb to between 2018 and 2021). The antigens for these receptors are not known. The sample's treatment or condition label is to be understood as: in vitro stimulation with specific CMV peptide epitopes to enrich CMV-specific T cells. The instrument given in TCRdb is Illumina HiSeq 1500. In-frame beta chains were kept once TCRdb had trimmed the public reads at Q25 with fastp and called clones with MiXCR. Rows matching on CDR3 protein sequence are summarized as one entry with the most common DNA and genes. This sample comprises tens of thousands of distinct CDR3 sequences, about 20% of them detected only once. The ten largest clones add up to approximately 61% of the sample. This material consisted of CD8+ T cells from cultured PBMCs, taken from culture after CMV antigen stimulation. The receptors derive from a human donor in good health (CMV status not recorded). Some clones in this sample may be carry-over from other donors' samples.

The gene calls are TRBV15 and TRBJ1-2, with D hard to call. The CDR3 is 16 amino acids. The V gene lost 5 bases and the J gene lost 0 bases, with 16 bases spanning the gap. CDR1 is LNHNV, CDR2 YYDKDF, per germline (reference sequence). CDR3 residues: CATSGTWTDTNYGYTF. The CDR3 DNA reads TGTGCCACCAGCGGCACCTGGACGGATACTAACTATGGCTACACCTTC.

This clonotype was picked up a small number of times. The V and J genes are TRBV7-8 and TRBJ2-1, with 10 nucleotides matching TRBD1. V was clipped by 5 bases and J by 9 bases; unmatched bases: 7. The length of the CDR3 is 14 residues. Germline V CDR1 and CDR2: SGHVS, FQNEAQ. The CDR3 nucleotides read TGTGCCAGCAGCCTAGACAGGGGGCCAATTGAGCAGTTCTTC. Translated: CASSLDRGPIEQFF.

The chain recombines TRBV7-6 with TRBJ1-4; 9 bases are a match to TRBD1. Germline-derived CDR1 and CDR2 are SGHVS and FNYEAQ. This CDR3 is built from 14 residues. Unmatched junction bases numbered 4, after V lost 7 bases and J lost 4 bases. CDR3 in amino acids: CASKDRGSNEKLFF. CDR3 nucleotide sequence: TGTGCCAGCAAAGACAGGGGGAGTAATGAAAAACTGTTTTTT. The full variable domain, completed using reference TRBV7-6 and TRBJ1-4, is GAGVSQSPRYKVTKRGQDVALRCDPISGHVSLYWYRQALGQGPEFLTYFNYEAQQDKSGLPNDRFSAERPEGSISTLTIQRTEQRDSAMYRCASKDRGSNEKLFFGSGTQLSVL.

This clonotype came up a few times. In nucleotides, the CDR3 is TGTGCCAGCAGCTTAGCTCACCACAGGGGGGCCTCCTACGAGCAGTACTTC. It translates to CASSLAHHRGASYEQYF. V and J are TRBV7-2 and TRBJ2-7; 8 bases are shared with TRBD1. V trimming: 0 bases; J trimming: 0 bases; junction bases outside the gene matches: 7. Germline V lookup: CDR1 SGHTA, CDR2 FQGNSA. The CDR3 extends over 17 amino acids.

This clonotype was seen a few times. V usage is TRBV28 and J usage is TRBJ2-5, with TRBD1 identical over 7 bases. The CDR3 has 14 amino acids. J was trimmed by 1 base and V by 6 bases; bases with no gene match: 5. Germline-derived CDR1 and CDR2 are MDHEN and SYDVKM. This chain's CDR3 is CASSLHRGQETQYF. CDR3 DNA sequence: TGTGCCAGCAGCCTACACAGGGGCCAAGAGACCCAGTACTTC.

This clonotype was counted many times. This chain uses TRBV7-9 with TRBJ2-7; D perhaps matches TRBD2 (6 bases). Per germline, CDR1 SEHNR and CDR2 FQNEAQ (reference sequence). This CDR3 region has 15 residues. V was shortened by 4 bases and J by 0 bases, with 13 bases between the two germline ends. The CDR3 is CASSSKGLDSYEQYF. CDR3 in DNA: TGTGCCAGCAGCTCTAAGGGACTTGACTCCTACGAGCAGTACTTC.

The chain links TRBV11-2 to TRBJ2-1; 8 bases match TRBD2. The germline V gene has CDR1 SGHAT and CDR2 FQNNGV. V lost 1 base and J lost 4; bases outside the gene matches: 3. The CDR3 runs to 15 residues. This CDR3 reads CASSLGSGDYNEQFF. As DNA, the CDR3 is TGTGCCAGCAGCTTAGGTAGCGGGGATTACAATGAGCAGTTCTTC.

In nucleotides, the CDR3 is TGTGCCAGCAGTTCCGGGGGCCGGGGTGAGCAGTACTTC. This codes for CASSSGGRGEQYF. This chain connects TRBV12-3 or TRBV12-4 to TRBJ2-7; D possibly uses TRBD1 or TRBD2 (6 bases each). The CDR3 sequence is 13 residues long. V lost 4 bases and J 7 bases, leaving 14 bases between the germline ends.

A few counts support this clonotype. V usage is TRBV4-1 and J usage is TRBJ1-1, with D perhaps TRBD1 (6 bases). The CDR3 is made up of 13 amino acids. Trimming left V 7 bases short and J 0 bases short, with 9 bases between. CDR1 and CDR2 from the germline V gene are MGHRA and YSYEKL. The CDR3 sequence is CASTQGLNTEAFF. In nucleotides, the CDR3 is TGCGCCAGCACCCAGGGGTTGAACACTGAAGCTTTCTTT.

The chain carries TRBV7-9 and TRBJ2-7; no definite D call. This CDR3 region has 16 residues. Trimming cost V 9 bases and J 2 bases, with 23 bases left between them. Germline V gene sequence: CDR1 SEHNR, CDR2 FQNEAQ (reference sequence). The CDR3 nucleotides are TGTGCCAGTACCTCAGCGAATGAGTCGGCCGCCTACGAGCAGTACTTC. Its translation is CASTSANESAAYEQYF. Using reference TRBV7-9 and TRBJ2-7 for the parts outside the CDR3, the full variable domain is DTGVSQNPRHKITKRGQNVTFRCDPISEHNRLYWYRQTLGQGPEFLTYFQNEAQLEKSRLLSDRFSAERPKGSFSTLEIQRTEQGDSAMYLCASTSANESAAYEQYFGPGTRLTVT.

This clonotype has more than one count but fewer than ten. This chain uses TRBV12-3 or TRBV12-4 with TRBJ1-1, with 7 bases that match TRBD1. The junction had 4 bases not matched to a gene; V was cut back by 5 bases and J by 4 bases. The CDR3 has 13 residues. The CDR3 protein is CASSHPGGTEAFF. The CDR3 region has the DNA TGTGCCAGCAGTCATCCAGGGGGCACTGAAGCTTTCTTT.

The V gene is TRBV7-3, the J gene TRBJ2-5; D is perhaps TRBD1 (6 bases). This CDR3 is built from 16 residues. Trimming cost V 0 bases and J 1 base, with 12 bases left between them. Germline assignment: CDR1 SGHTA and CDR2 FQGTGA. The CDR3 DNA reads as TGTGCCAGCAGCTTAACCGCCGGACAGAGCCAAGAGACCCAGTACTTC. Translated: CASSLTAGQSQETQYF.

This clonotype was detected many times. J is TRBJ2-5 and V is TRBV6-1, with 14 nucleotides matching TRBD2. J lost 2 bases, V lost 4 bases, and 0 bases had no gene match. The CDR3 is 15 residues long. In germline, CDR1 is MNHNS, CDR2 SASEGT. CDR3 sequence: CASSGLAGGQETQYF. The CDR3 DNA follows: TGTGCCAGCAGTGGACTAGCGGGGGGGCAAGAGACCCAGTACTTC.

The sample holds a few counts of this clonotype. The chain joins TRBV7-2 to TRBJ1-1; maybe TRBD1 (5 bases). The CDR3 is 16 amino acids. Germline lookup yields CDR1 SGHTA and CDR2 FQGNSA. Trimming left V 1 base short and J 0 bases short, with 12 bases between. CDR3 sequence: CASSLGVGGLNTEAFF. CDR3 DNA sequence: TGTGCCAGCAGCTTAGGGGTGGGGGGATTGAACACTGAAGCTTTCTTT.

The genes are TRBV27 and TRBJ2-3; no reliable D call. Germline CDR1 MNHEY, CDR2 SMNVEV (reference sequence). There are 14 residues in the CDR3. V dropped 4 bases and J dropped 3 bases, with 11 bases sitting between them. The CDR3 loop reads CASSWGDGTDTQYF. The CDR3 nucleotides read TGTGCCAGCAGTTGGGGTGACGGGACAGATACGCAGTATTTT.

This chain uses TRBV4-3 with TRBJ2-1, with D tentatively TRBD2 (6 bases). Per germline, CDR1 LGHNA and CDR2 YSLEER. The CDR3 sequence is 20 residues long. V was clipped by 0 bases and J by 4 bases, with 25 bases between them. The CDR3 DNA follows: TGCGCCAGCAGCCAAGAATGGGTTGGGACTGAGCACAGAATTTACAATGAGCAGTTCTTC. Its protein product is CASSQEWVGTEHRIYNEQFF.

This clonotype has just a few counts. The chain employs TRBV7-8 and TRBJ2-7; a possible D gene is TRBD2 (6 bases). The V and J ends lost 5 bases and 2 bases respectively, with 19 bases between them. CDR3 length equals 16 residues. Germline V gives CDR1 SGHVS, CDR2 FQNEAQ. The CDR3 region is CASSGDWGVSTYEQYF. CDR3 coding DNA: TGTGCCAGCAGCGGGGATTGGGGGGTCAGCACCTACGAGCAGTACTTC. The full variable domain, rest sourced from reference TRBV7-8 and TRBJ2-7, is GAGVSQSPRYKVAKRGQDVALRCDPISGHVSLFWYQQALGQGPEFLTYFQNEAQLDKSGLPSDRFFAERPEGSVSTLKIQRTQQEDSAVYLCASSGDWGVSTYEQYFGPGTRLTVT.

This clonotype was picked up many times. The chain joins TRBV7-6 to TRBJ2-3, with D perhaps matching TRBD1 or TRBD2 (5 bases each). The CDR3 runs to 17 residues. With 1 base removed from V and 1 base from J, the gap between germline ends came to 15 bases. Germline V gene data show CDR1 as SGHVS and CDR2 as FNYEAQ. In nucleotides, the CDR3 is TGTGCCAGCAGCTTAGAATTTCGGGACCCCGGCACAGATACGCAGTATTTT. Amino acids: CASSLEFRDPGTDTQYF.

V is TRBV28 and J is TRBJ2-2, with 10 bases that match TRBD1. The germline V gene has CDR1 MDHEN and CDR2 SYDVKM. Unmatched junction bases numbered 4, after V lost 2 bases and J lost 4 bases. The CDR3 is made up of 16 amino acids. The CDR3 nucleotides read TGTGCCAGCAGTTTAAGACAGGGGGCGAGCACCGGGGAGCTGTTTTTT. Amino acids: CASSLRQGASTGELFF.

This clonotype was observed a handful of times. The CDR3 nucleotides are TGCGCCAGCAGCCAAGATGCAGGGAATTATGCTGAAGCTTTCTTT. Translated, it gives CASSQDAGNYAEAFF. The V and J genes are TRBV4-1 and TRBJ1-1, with D perhaps TRBD1 (5 bases). The germline gives CDR1 MGHRA, CDR2 YSYEKL. There are 15 residues in the CDR3. Trimming shortened V by 0 bases and J by 6 bases, and 14 bases separated the two germline ends.

This clonotype was picked up many times. The CDR3 region has the DNA TGTGCCAGCAGCGCGGACAGCATGAACACTGAAGCTTTCTTT. Translation gives CASSADSMNTEAFF. V is TRBV28 and J is TRBJ1-1; tentative D call: TRBD1 (6 bases). Germline V gene data show CDR1 as MDHEN and CDR2 as SYDVKM. The CDR3 spans 14 residues. V lost 6 bases and J lost 0, with 11 bases in between.

This clonotype was counted only a few times. The genes are TRBV7-6 and TRBJ2-4; 16 positions match TRBD2. The CDR3 extends over 18 amino acids. Germline lookup yields CDR1 SGHVS and CDR2 FNYEAQ. Trimming removed 5 bases from V and 5 bases from J; junction bases left unmatched: 9. CDR3: CASSEGLAGGQGENIQYF. CDR3 sequence (DNA): TGTGCCAGCAGCGAGGGACTAGCGGGGGGGCAGGGGGAAAACATTCAGTACTTC. Full variable domain (missing parts from reference TRBV7-6 and TRBJ2-4): GAGVSQSPRYKVTKRGQDVALRCDPISGHVSLYWYRQALGQGPEFLTYFNYEAQQDKSGLPNDRFSAERPEGSISTLTIQRTEQRDSAMYRCASSEGLAGGQGENIQYFGAGTRLSVL.

The V and J genes are TRBV7-6 and TRBJ2-7; D not resolved. Trimming stripped 1 base from V and 3 bases from J, with 4 bases between. The CDR3 is 12 amino acids. The germline V gene has CDR1 SGHVS and CDR2 FNYEAQ. This chain's CDR3 is CASSLEIYEQYF. CDR3 in DNA: TGTGCCAGCAGCTTAGAAATCTACGAGCAGTACTTC.

This clonotype was observed a handful of times. The genes are TRBV12-3 or TRBV12-4 and TRBJ2-7; TRBD1 might be the D (5 bases). Trimming pared 5 bases from V and 1 base from J, leaving 6 bases between. The CDR3 totals 12 residues. The CDR3 region is CASSTGSYEQYF. The CDR3 nucleotides are TGTGCCAGCAGTACAGGTTCCTACGAGCAGTACTTC.

The genes are TRBV28 and TRBJ1-5, with TRBD1 as a possible D gene (6 bases). CDR1 is MDHEN and CDR2 is SYDVKM in the germline V gene. This CDR3 is 14 amino acids long. V lost 6 bases and J lost 5, with 14 bases in between. The CDR3 reads CASRRRDTDQPQHF. The CDR3 nucleotides are TGTGCCAGCAGACGCCGGGACACCGATCAGCCCCAGCATTTT.

The chain is built from TRBV4-1 and TRBJ1-1; a weak D match, TRBD1 (5 bases). Germline V gene sequence: CDR1 MGHRA, CDR2 YSYEKL. Deletions cut 1 base from V and 1 base from J, with 10 bases between. The CDR3 totals 15 residues. The CDR3 DNA sequence: TGCGCCAGCAGCCAAGTACGAGGGACGAACACTGAAGCTTTCTTT. Protein: CASSQVRGTNTEAFF.

The chain has TRBV12-3 or TRBV12-4 and TRBJ1-1; no firm D call. Trimming cost V 1 base and J 11 bases, with 11 bases left between them. This CDR3 spans 12 amino acids. The CDR3, as DNA: TGTGCCAGCAGTTTAGGGATGGTCGAGGCTTTCTTT. Translated, it gives CASSLGMVEAFF.

The rearrangement joins TRBV19 to TRBJ2-1; TRBD1 might be the D (6 bases). Germline assignment: CDR1 LNHDA and CDR2 SQIVND (reference sequence). The CDR3 totals 14 residues. Between the trimmed V and J ends, which lost 5 bases and 6 bases, there was a span of 14 bases. CDR3 sequence (DNA): TGTGCCAGTAGTCCAGGACAGTACGGCAATGAGCAGTTCTTC. Residues: CASSPGQYGNEQFF.

This chain uses TRBV6-1 with TRBJ1-1; 7 bases map to TRBD1. The CDR3 covers 15 residues. Germline V gene data show CDR1 as MNHNS and CDR2 as SASEGT. Trimming cost V 5 bases and J 1 base; bases outside gene matches: 7. The CDR3 DNA reads as TGTGCCAGCAGTCCTTGGACAGGCCCGAACACTGAAGCTTTCTTT. It is translated as CASSPWTGPNTEAFF.

As DNA, the CDR3 is TGTGCCAGCAGCCCTCCCAAGGGACAAAGGGGGCAACTGTTTTTT. Encoded protein: CASSPPKGQRGQLFF. The gene calls are TRBV7-1 and TRBJ1-4, with 7 bases aligning to TRBD1. TRBV7-1 is flagged as an ORF with uncertain function. Trimming removed 5 bases from V and 12 bases from J; junction bases left unmatched: 15. The CDR3 is 15 residues long.

V and J are TRBV7-8 and TRBJ1-5, with D perhaps matching TRBD1 (5 bases). This CDR3 region has 14 residues. V gave up 7 bases and J gave up 7 bases, with 17 bases separating them. Germline CDR1 reads SGHVS; CDR2 reads FQNEAQ. In DNA form, the CDR3 reads TGTGCCAGCACCCTTTCCGGGGGGGAGCAGCCCCAGCATTTT. Protein sequence: CASTLSGGEQPQHF.